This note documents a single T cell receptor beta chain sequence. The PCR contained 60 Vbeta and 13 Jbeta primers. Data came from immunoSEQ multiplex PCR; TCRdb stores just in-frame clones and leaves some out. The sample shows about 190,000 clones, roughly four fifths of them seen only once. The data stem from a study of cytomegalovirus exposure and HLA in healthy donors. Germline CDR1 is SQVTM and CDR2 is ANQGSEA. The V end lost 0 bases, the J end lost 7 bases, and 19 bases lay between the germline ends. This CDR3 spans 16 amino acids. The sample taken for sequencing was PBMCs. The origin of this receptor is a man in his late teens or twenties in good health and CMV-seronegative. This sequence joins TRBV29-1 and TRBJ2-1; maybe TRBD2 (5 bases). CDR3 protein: CSVEDPWRSQENEQFF. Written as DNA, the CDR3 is TGCAGCGTTGAAGATCCGTGGAGGTCGCAGGAGAATGAGCAGTTCTTC.